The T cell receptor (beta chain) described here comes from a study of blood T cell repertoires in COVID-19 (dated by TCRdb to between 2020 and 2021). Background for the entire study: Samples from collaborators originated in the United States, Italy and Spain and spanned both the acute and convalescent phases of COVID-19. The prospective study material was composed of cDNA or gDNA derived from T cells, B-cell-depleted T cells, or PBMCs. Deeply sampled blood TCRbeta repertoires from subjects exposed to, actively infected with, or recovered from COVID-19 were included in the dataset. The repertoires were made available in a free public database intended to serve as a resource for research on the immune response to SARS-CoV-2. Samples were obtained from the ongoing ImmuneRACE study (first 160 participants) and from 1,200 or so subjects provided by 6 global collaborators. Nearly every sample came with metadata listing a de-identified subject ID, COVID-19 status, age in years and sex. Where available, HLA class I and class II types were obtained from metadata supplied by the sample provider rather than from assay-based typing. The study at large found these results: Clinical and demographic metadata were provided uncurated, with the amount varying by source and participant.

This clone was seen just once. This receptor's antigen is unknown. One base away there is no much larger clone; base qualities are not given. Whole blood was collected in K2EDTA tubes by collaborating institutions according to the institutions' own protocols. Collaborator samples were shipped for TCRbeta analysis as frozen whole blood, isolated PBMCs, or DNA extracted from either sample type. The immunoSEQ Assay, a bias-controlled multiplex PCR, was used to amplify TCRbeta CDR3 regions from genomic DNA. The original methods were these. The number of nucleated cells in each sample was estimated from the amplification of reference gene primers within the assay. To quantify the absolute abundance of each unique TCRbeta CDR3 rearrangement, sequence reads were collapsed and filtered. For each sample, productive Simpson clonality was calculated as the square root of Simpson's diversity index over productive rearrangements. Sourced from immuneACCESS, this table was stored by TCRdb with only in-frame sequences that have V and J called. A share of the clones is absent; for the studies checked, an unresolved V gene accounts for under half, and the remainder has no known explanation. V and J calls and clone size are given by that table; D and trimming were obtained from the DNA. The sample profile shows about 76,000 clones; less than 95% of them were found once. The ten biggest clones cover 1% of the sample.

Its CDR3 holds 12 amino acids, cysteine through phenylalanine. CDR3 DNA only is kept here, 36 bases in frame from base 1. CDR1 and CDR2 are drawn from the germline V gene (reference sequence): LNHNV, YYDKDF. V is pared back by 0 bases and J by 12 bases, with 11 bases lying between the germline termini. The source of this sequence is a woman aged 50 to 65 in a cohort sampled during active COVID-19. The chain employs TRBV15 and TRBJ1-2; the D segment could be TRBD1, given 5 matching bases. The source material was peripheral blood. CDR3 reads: CATSRDLLGDTF. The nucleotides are TGTGCCACCAGCAGAGATCTCTTAGGGGACACCTTC.